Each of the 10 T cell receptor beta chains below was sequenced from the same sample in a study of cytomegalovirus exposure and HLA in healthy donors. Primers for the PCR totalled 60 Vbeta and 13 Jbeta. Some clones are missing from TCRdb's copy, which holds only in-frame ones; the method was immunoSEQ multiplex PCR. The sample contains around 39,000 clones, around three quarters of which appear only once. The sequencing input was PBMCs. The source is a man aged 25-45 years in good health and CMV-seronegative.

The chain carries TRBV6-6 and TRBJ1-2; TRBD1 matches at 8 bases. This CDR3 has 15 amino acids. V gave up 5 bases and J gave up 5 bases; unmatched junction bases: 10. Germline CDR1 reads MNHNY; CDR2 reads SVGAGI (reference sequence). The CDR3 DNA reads TGTGCCAGCAGTACGCGGACAGGGCGGGCGTATGGCTACACCTTC. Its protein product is CASSTRTGRAYGYTF.

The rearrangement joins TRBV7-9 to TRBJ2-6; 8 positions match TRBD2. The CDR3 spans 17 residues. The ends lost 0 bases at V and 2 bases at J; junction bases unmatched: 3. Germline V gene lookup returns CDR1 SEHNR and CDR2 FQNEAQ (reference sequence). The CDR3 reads CASSLAPGGPGANVLTF. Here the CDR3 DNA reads TGTGCCAGCAGCTTAGCCCCGGGAGGGCCTGGGGCCAACGTCCTGACTTTC.

CDR3 sequence (DNA): TGTGCCAGCAGTGATAGGGGGGGCGAGCAGTACTTC. Amino acids: CASSDRGGEQYF. The chain joins TRBV2 to TRBJ2-7; maybe TRBD2 (7 bases). V was trimmed by 3 bases and J by 6 bases, leaving 9 bases between them. The CDR3 sequence is 12 residues long. Per the germline V gene, CDR1 is SNHLY and CDR2 is FYNNEI.

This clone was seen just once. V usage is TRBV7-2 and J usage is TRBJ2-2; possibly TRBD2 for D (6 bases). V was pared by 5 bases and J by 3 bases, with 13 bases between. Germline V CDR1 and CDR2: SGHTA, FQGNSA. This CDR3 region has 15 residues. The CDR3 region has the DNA TGTGCCAGCAGCCTCAGGACTACCTACACCGGGGAGCTGTTTTTT. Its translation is CASSLRTTYTGELFF.

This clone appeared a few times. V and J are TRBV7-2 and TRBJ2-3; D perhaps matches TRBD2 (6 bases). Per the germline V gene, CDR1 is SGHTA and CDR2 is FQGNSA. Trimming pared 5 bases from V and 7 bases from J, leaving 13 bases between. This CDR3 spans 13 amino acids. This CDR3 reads CASSGKAGNTQYF. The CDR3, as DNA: TGTGCCAGCAGCGGGAAGGCGGGGAATACGCAGTATTTT.

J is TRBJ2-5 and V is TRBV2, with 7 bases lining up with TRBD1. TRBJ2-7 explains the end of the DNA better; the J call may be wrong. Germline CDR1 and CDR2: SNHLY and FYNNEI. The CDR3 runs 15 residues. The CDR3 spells CASSPGQARSYEQYF. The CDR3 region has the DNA TGTGCCAGCAGTCCCGGACAGGCACGCTCCTACGAGCAGTACTTC.

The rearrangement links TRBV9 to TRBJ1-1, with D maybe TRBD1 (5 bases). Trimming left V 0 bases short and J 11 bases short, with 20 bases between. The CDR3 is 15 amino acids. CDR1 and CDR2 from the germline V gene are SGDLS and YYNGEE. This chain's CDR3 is CASSVGGGDGSWAFF. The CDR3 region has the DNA TGTGCCAGCAGCGTAGGGGGGGGTGACGGTTCTTGGGCTTTCTTT.

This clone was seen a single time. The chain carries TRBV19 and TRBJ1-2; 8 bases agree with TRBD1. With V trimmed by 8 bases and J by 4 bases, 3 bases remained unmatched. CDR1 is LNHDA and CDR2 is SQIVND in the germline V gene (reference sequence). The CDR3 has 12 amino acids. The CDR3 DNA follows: TGTGCCAGTGACAGGGGATTCTATGGCTACACCTTC. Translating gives CASDRGFYGYTF.

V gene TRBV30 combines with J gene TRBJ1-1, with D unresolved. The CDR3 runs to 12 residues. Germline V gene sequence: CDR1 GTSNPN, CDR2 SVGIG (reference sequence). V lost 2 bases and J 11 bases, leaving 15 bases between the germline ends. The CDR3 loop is CAWSIPRGTAFF. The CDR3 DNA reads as TGTGCCTGGAGTATTCCCCGGGGAACGGCTTTCTTT.

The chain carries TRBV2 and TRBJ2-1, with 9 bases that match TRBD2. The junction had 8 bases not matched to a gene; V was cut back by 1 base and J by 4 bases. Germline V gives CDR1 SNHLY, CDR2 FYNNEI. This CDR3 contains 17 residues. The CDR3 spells CASSEVAGGDRYNEQFF. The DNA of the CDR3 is TGTGCCAGCAGTGAAGTGGCGGGAGGGGATAGATACAATGAGCAGTTCTTC.